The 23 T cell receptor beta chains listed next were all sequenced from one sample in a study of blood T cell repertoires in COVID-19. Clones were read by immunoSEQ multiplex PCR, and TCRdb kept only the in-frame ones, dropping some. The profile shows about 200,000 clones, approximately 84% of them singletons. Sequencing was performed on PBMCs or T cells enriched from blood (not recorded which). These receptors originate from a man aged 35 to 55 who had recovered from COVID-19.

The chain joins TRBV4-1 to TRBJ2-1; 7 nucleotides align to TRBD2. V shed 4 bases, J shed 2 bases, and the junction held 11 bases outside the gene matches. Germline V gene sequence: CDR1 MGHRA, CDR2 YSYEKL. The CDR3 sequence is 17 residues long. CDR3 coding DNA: TGCGCCAGCAGCCCTACTCCTCCCGGGACTACCTACAATGAGCAGTTCTTC. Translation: CASSPTPPGTTYNEQFF.

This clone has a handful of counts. The chain's CDR3 is CASSRGFGGTGELFF. For the CDR3, the DNA is TGTGCCAGCAGCCGAGGATTCGGAGGCACCGGGGAGCTGTTTTTT. The genes are TRBV11-1 and TRBJ2-2; tentatively, D is TRBD2 (5 bases). The CDR3 has 15 amino acids. V lost 5 bases and J 4 bases, leaving 14 bases between the germline ends. Germline V gene data show CDR1 as SGHAT and CDR2 as FQDESV (reference sequence).

CDR3 DNA sequence: TGTGCCAGCAGCACCTGGGCAGGTCCGGAAAAACTGTTTTTT. Its protein is CASSTWAGPEKLFF. V and J are TRBV21-1 and TRBJ1-4; the D call in the table, TRBD1, was not verified against the DNA. TRBV21-1 is a recognized pseudogene. The CDR3 consists of 14 residues.

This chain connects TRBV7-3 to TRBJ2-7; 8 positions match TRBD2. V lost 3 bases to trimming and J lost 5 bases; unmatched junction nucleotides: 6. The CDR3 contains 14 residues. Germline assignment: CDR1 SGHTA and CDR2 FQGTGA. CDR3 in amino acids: CASSLSGSADEQYF. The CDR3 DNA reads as TGTGCCAGCAGCTTGAGCGGGAGCGCGGACGAGCAGTACTTC.

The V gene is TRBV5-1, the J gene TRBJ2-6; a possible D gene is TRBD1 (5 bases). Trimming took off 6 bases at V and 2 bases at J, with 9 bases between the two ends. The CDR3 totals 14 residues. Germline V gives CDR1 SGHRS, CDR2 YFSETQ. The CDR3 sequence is CASMQGTGANVLTF. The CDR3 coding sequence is TGCGCCAGCATGCAGGGAACTGGGGCCAACGTCCTGACTTTC.

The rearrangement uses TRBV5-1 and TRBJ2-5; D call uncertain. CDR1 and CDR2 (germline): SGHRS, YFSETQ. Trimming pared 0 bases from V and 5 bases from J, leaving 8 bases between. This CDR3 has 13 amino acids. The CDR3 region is CASSLGPQETQYF. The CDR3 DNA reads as TGCGCCAGCAGCTTGGGTCCTCAGGAGACCCAGTACTTC.

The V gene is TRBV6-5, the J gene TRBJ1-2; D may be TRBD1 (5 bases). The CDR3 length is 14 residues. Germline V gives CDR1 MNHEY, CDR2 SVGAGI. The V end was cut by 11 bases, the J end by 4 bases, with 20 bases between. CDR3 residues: CASAPSLGAYGYTF. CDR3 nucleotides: TGTGCCTCAGCCCCTTCACTTGGGGCCTATGGCTACACCTTC.

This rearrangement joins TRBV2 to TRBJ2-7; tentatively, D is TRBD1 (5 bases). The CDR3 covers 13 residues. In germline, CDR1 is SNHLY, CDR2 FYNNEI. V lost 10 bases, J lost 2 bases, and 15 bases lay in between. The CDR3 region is CATTRQLAYEQYF. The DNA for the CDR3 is TGTGCCACCACACGACAGTTGGCCTACGAGCAGTACTTC.

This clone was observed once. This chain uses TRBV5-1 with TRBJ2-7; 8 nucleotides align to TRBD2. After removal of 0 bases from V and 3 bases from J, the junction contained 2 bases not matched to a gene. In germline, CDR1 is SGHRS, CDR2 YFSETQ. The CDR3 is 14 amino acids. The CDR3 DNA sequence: TGCGCCAGCAGCTTGGCCGGGACTAGCTACGAGCAGTACTTC. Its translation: CASSLAGTSYEQYF. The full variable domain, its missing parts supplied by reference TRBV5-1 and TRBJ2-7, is KAGVTQTPRYLIKTRGQQVTLSCSPISGHRSVSWYQQTPGQGLQFLFEYFSETQRNKGNFPGRFSGRQFSNSRSEMNVSTLELGDSALYLCASSLAGTSYEQYFGPGTRLTVT.

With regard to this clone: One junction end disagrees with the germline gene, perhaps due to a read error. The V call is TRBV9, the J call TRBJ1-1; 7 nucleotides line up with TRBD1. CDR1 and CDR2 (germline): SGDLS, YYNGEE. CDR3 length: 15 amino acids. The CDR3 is CAGSSRPGGDSEAFF. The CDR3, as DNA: TGTGCCGGCAGCTCACGGCCGGGGGGGGACAGTGAAGCTTTCTTT.

CDR3 sequence reads: CASGVTGAQEQYF. DNA for the CDR3: TGCGCCAGCGGGGTTACAGGGGCGCAGGAGCAGTACTTC. This sequence joins TRBV5-1 and TRBJ2-7; 7 bases line up with TRBD1. With V trimmed by 7 bases and J by 7 bases, 11 bases remained unmatched. The CDR3 is 13 amino acids. Germline V CDR1 and CDR2: SGHRS, YFSETQ.

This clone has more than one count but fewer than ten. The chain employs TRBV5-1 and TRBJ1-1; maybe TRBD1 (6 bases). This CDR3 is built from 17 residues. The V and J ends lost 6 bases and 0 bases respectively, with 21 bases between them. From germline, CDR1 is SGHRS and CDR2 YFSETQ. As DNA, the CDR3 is TGCGCCAGCACCAGGGGCAGGGGCCCCTTGATGAACACTGAAGCTTTCTTT. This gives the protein CASTRGRGPLMNTEAFF.

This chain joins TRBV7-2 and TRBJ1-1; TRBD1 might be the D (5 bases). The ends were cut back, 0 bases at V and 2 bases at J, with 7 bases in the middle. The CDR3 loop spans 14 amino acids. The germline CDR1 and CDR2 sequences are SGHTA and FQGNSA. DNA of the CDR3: TGTGCCAGCAGCTTAGCCAGGGATAACACTGAAGCTTTCTTT. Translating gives CASSLARDNTEAFF.

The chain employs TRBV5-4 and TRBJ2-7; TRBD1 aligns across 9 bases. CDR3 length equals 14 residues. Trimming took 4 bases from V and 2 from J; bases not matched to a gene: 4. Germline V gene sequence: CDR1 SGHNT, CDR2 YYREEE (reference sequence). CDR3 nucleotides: TGTGCCAGCAGCCGAGGACAGGGGCCCTACGAGCAGTACTTC. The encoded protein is CASSRGQGPYEQYF.

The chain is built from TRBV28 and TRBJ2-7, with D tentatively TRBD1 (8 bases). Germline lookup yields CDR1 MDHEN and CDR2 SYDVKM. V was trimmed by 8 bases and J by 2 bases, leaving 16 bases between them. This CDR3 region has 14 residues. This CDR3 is CASDRGGKTYEQYF. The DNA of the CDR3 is TGTGCCAGCGACAGGGGAGGGAAAACCTACGAGCAGTACTTC.

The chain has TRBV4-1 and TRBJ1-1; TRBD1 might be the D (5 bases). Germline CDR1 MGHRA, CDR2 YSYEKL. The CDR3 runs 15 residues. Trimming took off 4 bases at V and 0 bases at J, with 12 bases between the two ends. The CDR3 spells CASSPAGAMNTEAFF. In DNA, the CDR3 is TGCGCCAGCAGCCCAGCTGGGGCGATGAACACTGAAGCTTTCTTT.

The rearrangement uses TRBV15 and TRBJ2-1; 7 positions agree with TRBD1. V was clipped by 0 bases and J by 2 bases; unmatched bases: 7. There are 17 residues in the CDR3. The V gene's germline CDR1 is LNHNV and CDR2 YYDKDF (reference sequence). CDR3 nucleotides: TGTGCCACCAGCAGAGATCTCACAGGGGCGCCCTACAATGAGCAGTTCTTC. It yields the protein CATSRDLTGAPYNEQFF.

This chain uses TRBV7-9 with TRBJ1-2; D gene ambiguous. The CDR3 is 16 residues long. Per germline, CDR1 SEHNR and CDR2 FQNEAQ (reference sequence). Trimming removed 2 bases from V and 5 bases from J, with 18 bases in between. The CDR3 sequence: CASSLSAYSSGYGYTF. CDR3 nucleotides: TGTGCCAGCAGCTTATCGGCGTACTCGTCGGGGTATGGCTACACCTTC.

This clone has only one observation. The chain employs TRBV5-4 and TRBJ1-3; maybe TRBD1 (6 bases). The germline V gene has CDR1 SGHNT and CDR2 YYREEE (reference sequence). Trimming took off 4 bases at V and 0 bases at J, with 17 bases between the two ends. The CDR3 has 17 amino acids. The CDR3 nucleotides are TGTGCCAGCAGCATTTCACGGGGGGCCTACTCTGGAAACACCATATATTTT. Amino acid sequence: CASSISRGAYSGNTIYF.

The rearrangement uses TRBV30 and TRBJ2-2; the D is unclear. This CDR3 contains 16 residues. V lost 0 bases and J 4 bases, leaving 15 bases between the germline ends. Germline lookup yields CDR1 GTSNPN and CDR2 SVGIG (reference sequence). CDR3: CAWSVRPVPGTGELFF. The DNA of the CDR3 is TGTGCCTGGAGTGTTAGACCGGTCCCGGGCACCGGGGAGCTGTTTTTT.

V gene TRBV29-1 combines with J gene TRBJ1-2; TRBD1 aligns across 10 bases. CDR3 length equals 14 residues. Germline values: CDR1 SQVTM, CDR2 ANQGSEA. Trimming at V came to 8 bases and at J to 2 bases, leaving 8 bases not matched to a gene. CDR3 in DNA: TGCAGCACCCCGCCGGGACAGGGGAACTATGGCTACACCTTC. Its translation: CSTPPGQGNYGYTF.

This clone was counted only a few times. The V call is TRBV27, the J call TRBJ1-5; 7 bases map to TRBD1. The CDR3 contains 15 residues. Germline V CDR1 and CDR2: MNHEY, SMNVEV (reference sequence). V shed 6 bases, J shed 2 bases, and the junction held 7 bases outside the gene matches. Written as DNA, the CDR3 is TGTGCCAGCAGCGCGCCAGGGGGTGGCAATCAGCCCCAGCATTTT. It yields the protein CASSAPGGGNQPQHF.

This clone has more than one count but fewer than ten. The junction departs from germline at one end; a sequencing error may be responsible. In nucleotides, the CDR3 is TGTGCCAGCAGGGTTAGCGGGGGCCCACTTCCCTCCCACGAGCAGTACTTC. This codes for CASRVSGGPLPSHEQYF. The chain uses TRBV7-8 and TRBJ2-7, with 9 positions matching TRBD2. CDR1 SGHVS and CDR2 FQNEAQ come from the germline V gene. CDR3 length: 17 amino acids.